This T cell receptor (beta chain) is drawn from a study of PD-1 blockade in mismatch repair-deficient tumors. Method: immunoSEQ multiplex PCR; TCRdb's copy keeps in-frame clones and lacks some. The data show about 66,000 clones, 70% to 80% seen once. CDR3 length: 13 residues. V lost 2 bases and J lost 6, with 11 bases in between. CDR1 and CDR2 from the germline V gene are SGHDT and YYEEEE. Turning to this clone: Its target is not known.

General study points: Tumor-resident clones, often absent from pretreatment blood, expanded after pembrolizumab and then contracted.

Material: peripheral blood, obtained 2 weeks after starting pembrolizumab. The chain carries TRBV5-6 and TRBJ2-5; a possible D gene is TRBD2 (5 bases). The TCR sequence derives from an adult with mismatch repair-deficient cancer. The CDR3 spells CASSLVSVQTQYF. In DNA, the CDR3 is TGTGCCAGCAGCTTAGTTAGCGTGCAGACCCAGTACTTC.